Sequencing of this TCR beta chain was carried out in a study of beta chain features in type 1 diabetes listed by TCRdb under 2018. Concerning the study at large: Patients and healthy donors did not differ in mean age, gender distribution, total cell number or subset yield. In the study, TCRB repertoires of sorted circulating CD4+ T cell subsets from recently diagnosed type 1 diabetes patients were compared with those of matched healthy donors. A total of about 100,000,000 sorted cells were examined across all samples, and RNA yield correlated strongly with the number of cells per subset. Regulatory and stem cell-like memory subsets were isolated from only 8 patients and roughly eight healthy donors, whereas naive and central memory subsets came from all 28 donors.

This clone was seen a few times. Its antigen specificity is not known. No base qualities exist here, and no much larger clone lies one base off it. Each donor gave one peripheral blood draw, roughly 0.11 L on average, collected into heparinised tubes. A BD FACSAria II was used to sort naive, central memory, regulatory and stem cell-like memory CD4+ T cells with a panel that included CD45RO, CCR7, CD25, CD127, CD95 and CD27. A purity above 98% was achieved for all sorted populations. PBMCs were separated immediately by Lymphoprep density gradient centrifugation and were stained directly, without being cultured. So that batch effects would be minimized, each experiment stained and sorted samples in pairs, pairing one healthy donor with one patient. The entire amount of isolated RNA was reverse transcribed using the High Capacity cDNA Reverse Transcription Kit, so the sequenced TCRB transcripts were expressed ones. Deep immunoSEQ sequencing was applied to naive, central memory and regulatory T cell samples, giving an average of roughly 3.6 million total reads per sample. After sorted cells were lysed in RLT buffer, RNA was extracted with DNase-treated RNeasy Micro or Mini kits, with the choice depending on cell number. Each cell subset was processed separately to prevent cross-contamination, with patient and healthy donor samples processed together. The immunoSEQ multiplex PCR was used to amplify TCRB sequences from cDNA, generating 87-bp fragments that spanned the CDR3 region. Amplicons were sequenced on the Illumina HiSeq platform. The study's own analysis went as follows. PCR bias was corrected computationally using synthetic template baselines, and reads within Hamming distance 2 were collapsed, with unmergeable singletons discarded. Reads were aligned against IMGT to assign V, D and J genes, CDR3 length and insertions or deletions at six rearrangement sites. Within each subset, clonotype counts were normalized to sorted cell number, after which true diversity and Gini coefficients were computed with the tcR R package. Repertoire sharing was quantified using the overlap coefficient calculated on TCRB nucleotide sequences. The table was pulled from immuneACCESS by TCRdb, which kept in-frame rearrangements only. Such tables lose some clones; where checked, under half of the loss comes from unresolved V genes, and the rest has no known cause. That table supplies the V and J calls and clone size; D and trimming were determined from the DNA. In this sample the table shows about 190,000 clones, less than 9.5% of which occur a single time. 0.94% of the sample lies in the top ten.

General findings and caveats noted by the study authors: Because cDNA was sequenced instead of genomic DNA, highly expressing activated cells could be over-represented, though the groups showed no difference in activation or CD3 levels. Fewer insertions and more nucleotide deletions at VDJ recombination sites were observed in patients with type 1 diabetes, implying thymic rearrangement abnormalities. Naive, central memory and regulatory TCRB repertoires appeared more similar among patients than among healthy donors. A moderate but significant shortening of TCRB CDR3 length was observed in type 1 diabetes patients in all four CD4+ subsets. Shorter templates might be favored by PCR, yet because patient and control samples were amplified and corrected together, any such skew would affect both groups equally. Because small numbers of individuals were included in the HLA sub-analyses, any influence of HLA type on TCRB rearrangement was left unresolved.

Here V drops 8 bases and J drops 8 bases, and the junction holds 13 bases not matched to any gene. Sequences LNHDA (CDR1) and SQIVND (CDR2) are obtained from the germline V gene (reference sequence). There are 14 amino acids in the CDR3, from cysteine to phenylalanine inclusive. CDR3 DNA only is kept here, 42 bases in frame from base 1. The sample comprised central memory CD4+ T cells from blood. The origin of this receptor is a woman between 40 and 50 years old with type 1 diabetes. The rearranged chain carries TRBV19 and TRBJ1-2; 8 central nucleotides agree with TRBD1. The CDR3 protein: CASVAGRTGGGYTF. The DNA is as follows: TGTGCCAGTGTCGCGGGCCGTACAGGGGGAGGCTACACCTTC.